Described below is a single TCR beta chain sequence and its context. The sample is drawn from a study of blood T cell repertoires in COVID-19. Using immunoSEQ multiplex PCR, the repertoire was profiled, and TCRdb retains in-frame clones only, with some absent. The data contain about 320,000 clones, roughly 85% of them seen just once; the ten biggest clones take up under 2%. Germline CDR1 and CDR2: SGHNT and YENEEA. CDR3 length: 15 amino acids. The V end lost 2 bases, the J end lost 6 bases, and 13 bases lay between the germline ends. A COVID-19 case had been met by exposed participants during the 2 weeks before study entry.

This TCR was recovered from a woman between 25 and 40 years old who had been exposed to COVID-19. The genes are TRBV11-3 and TRBJ2-2, with D tentatively TRBD2 (5 bases). Sequenced sample: PBMCs or T cells enriched from blood (not recorded which). CDR3 protein: CASSLLVSAPGELFF. CDR3 nucleotides: TGTGCCAGCAGCTTATTGGTTAGCGCGCCCGGGGAGCTGTTTTTT. Complete variable domain (other parts from reference TRBV11-3 and TRBJ2-2): EAGVVQSPRYKIIEKKQPVAFWCNPISGHNTLYWYLQNLGQGPELLIRYENEEAVDDSQLPKDRFSAERLKGVDSTLKIQPAELGDSAVYLCASSLLVSAPGELFFGEGSRLTVL.